These 25 T cell receptor beta chains originate from one sample sequenced in a study of cytomegalovirus exposure and HLA in healthy donors. The study ran its PCR with 60 Vbeta and 13 Jbeta primers. Sequencing used immunoSEQ multiplex PCR; TCRdb keeps in-frame clones, though not all of them. Seen here are around 190,000 clones, about four fifths observed once, and the top ten hold approximately 5%. Input material: PBMCs. The source of these receptors is a man younger than 45 in good health and CMV-seropositive.

The V call is TRBV6-1, the J call TRBJ2-1; weak D call: TRBD1 (6 bases). The CDR3 has 12 residues. The germline gives CDR1 MNHNS, CDR2 SASEGT. V lost 7 bases to trimming and J lost 4 bases, with 8 bases between them. The chain's CDR3 is CASNDRYNEQFF. The CDR3 DNA reads as TGTGCCAGCAATGACAGGTACAATGAGCAGTTCTTC.

The chain carries TRBV6-6 and TRBJ2-3, with a possible D match to TRBD2 (6 bases). Trimming removed 6 bases at V and 2 bases at J, with 9 bases between. The CDR3 contains 13 residues. Germline CDR1 is MNHNY and CDR2 is SVGAGI (reference sequence). CDR3 bases: TGTGCCAGCAGCGGGGGTGTCACAGATACGCAGTATTTT. It codes for CASSGGVTDTQYF.

The sample holds a few counts of this clone. The chain joins TRBV19 to TRBJ2-2; the match to TRBD2 covers 7 bases. This CDR3 region has 16 residues. J was trimmed by 9 bases and V by 3 bases; bases with no gene match: 13. Germline-derived CDR1 and CDR2 are LNHDA and SQIVND (reference sequence). CDR3 nucleotide sequence: TGTGCCAGTAGTATCCCTCAGCGGGATCGGCCTCGGGAGCTGTTTTTT. The encoded protein is CASSIPQRDRPRELFF. Looking up the rest from reference TRBV19 and TRBJ2-2 gives the full variable domain: DGGITQSPKYLFRKEGQNVTLSCEQNLNHDAMYWYRQDPGQGLRLIYYSQIVNDFQKGDIAEGYSVSREKKESFPLTVTSAQKNPTAFYLCASSIPQRDRPRELFFGEGSRLTVL.

The rearrangement links TRBV6-1 to TRBJ2-1; 9 nucleotides line up with TRBD1. J lost 4 bases, V lost 4 bases, and 8 bases had no gene match. The length of the CDR3 is 16 residues. Germline lookup yields CDR1 MNHNS and CDR2 SASEGT. The CDR3 sequence: CASSGPGTGIYNEQFF. CDR3 bases: TGTGCCAGCAGTGGACCCGGGACAGGGATTTACAATGAGCAGTTCTTC.

The gene calls are TRBV19 and TRBJ1-5; 9 nucleotides align to TRBD1. The length of the CDR3 is 15 residues. Trimming at V came to 7 bases and at J to 5 bases, leaving 9 bases not matched to a gene. Looked up from germline, CDR1 is LNHDA and CDR2 is SQIVND (reference sequence). CDR3 nucleotide sequence: TGTGCCAGTAATCATCGGGACAGGGAATATCAGCCCCAGCATTTT. Its protein product is CASNHRDREYQPQHF.

J is TRBJ1-1 and V is TRBV5-1; tentatively, D is TRBD1 (6 bases). This CDR3 is built from 18 residues. Germline V lookup: CDR1 SGHRS, CDR2 YFSETQ. V lost 2 bases and J 0 bases, leaving 20 bases between the germline ends. The CDR3 here is CASSLHGQKTLMNTEAFF. CDR3 coding DNA: TGCGCCAGCAGCTTACACGGACAGAAAACCTTAATGAACACTGAAGCTTTCTTT.

Comment on this clone: The sample holds other DNA sequences that translate to the same CDR3. The chain uses TRBV30 and TRBJ1-2; D not certain. Trimming cost V 0 bases and J 5 bases, with 7 bases left between them. Germline V gives CDR1 GTSNPN, CDR2 SVGIG (reference sequence). The length of the CDR3 is 12 residues. CDR3: CAWSVGGYGYTF. As DNA, the CDR3 is TGTGCCTGGAGTGTGGGAGGATATGGCTACACCTTC.

The chain couples TRBV5-4 to TRBJ1-4, with TRBD1 matching over 8 bases. Germline V gene sequence: CDR1 SGHNT, CDR2 YYREEE (reference sequence). The CDR3 is 17 residues long. V lost 4 bases, J lost 8 bases, and 16 bases stayed unmatched. The CDR3 sequence: CASSLGQGGLVKEKLFF. The CDR3 DNA sequence: TGTGCCAGCAGCCTCGGACAGGGTGGGCTCGTAAAGGAAAAACTGTTTTTT.

The V and J genes are TRBV6-5 and TRBJ2-7, with TRBD1 matching 7 bases. Germline CDR1 and CDR2: MNHEY and SVGAGI. This CDR3 has 14 amino acids. The junction had 7 bases not matched to a gene; V was cut back by 5 bases and J by 3 bases. CDR3 region: CASSPTGNIYEQYF. The CDR3 DNA reads as TGTGCCAGCAGTCCGACAGGGAATATCTACGAGCAGTACTTC.

The V call is TRBV28, the J call TRBJ2-7; 8 positions match TRBD2. The CDR3 contains 15 residues. The trim removed 3 bases at V and 4 bases at J, leaving 8 bases unmatched. Germline values: CDR1 MDHEN, CDR2 SYDVKM. CDR3 region: CASSLKRERLYEQYF. In DNA form, the CDR3 reads TGTGCCAGCAGTTTGAAGCGGGAGAGGCTATACGAGCAGTACTTC.

The chain is built from TRBV15 and TRBJ1-3; tentative D call: TRBD1 (5 bases). With 5 bases removed from V and 0 bases from J, the gap between germline ends came to 17 bases. This CDR3 region has 17 residues. CDR1 and CDR2 from the germline V gene are LNHNV and YYDKDF (reference sequence). The CDR3 region is CATSRGTAGSSGNTIYF. CDR3 DNA: TGTGCCACCAGCCGAGGGACGGCGGGAAGCTCTGGAAACACCATATATTTT.

J is TRBJ2-7 and V is TRBV7-2; maybe TRBD1 (6 bases). Germline values: CDR1 SGHTA, CDR2 FQGNSA. Trimming cost V 6 bases and J 3 bases, with 18 bases left between them. The CDR3 covers 15 residues. The CDR3 bases are TGTGCCAGCAGTTCTACAGGGTCAGCGAGCTACGAGCAGTACTTC. The encoded protein is CASSSTGSASYEQYF. Supplemented by reference TRBV7-2 and TRBJ2-7, the full variable domain reads GAGVSQSPSNKVTEKGKDVELRCDPISGHTALYWYRQSLGQGLEFLIYFQGNSAPDKSGLPSDRFSAERTGGSVSTLTIQRTQQEDSAVYLCASSSTGSASYEQYFGPGTRLTVT.

This clone came up once. Germline is not matched at one junction end, which may reflect a read error. V and J are TRBV7-9 and TRBJ1-1, with 9 bases lining up with TRBD1. Germline loops: CDR1 SEHNR, CDR2 FQNEAQ (reference sequence). The CDR3 contains 17 residues. The chain's CDR3 is CSSSFPTGGLVNTEAFF. In DNA, the CDR3 is TGTTCCAGCAGCTTCCCTACAGGGGGCTTGGTGAACACTGAAGCTTTCTTT.

This chain joins TRBV30 and TRBJ2-3; 8 bases match TRBD2. CDR1 GTSNPN and CDR2 SVGIG come from the germline V gene (reference sequence). Unmatched junction bases numbered 8, after V lost 4 bases and J lost 2 bases. The CDR3 extends over 15 amino acids. CDR3 bases: TGTGCCTGGATCGGGCTAGCGGGCAACACAGATACGCAGTATTTT. The encoded protein is CAWIGLAGNTDTQYF.

The rearrangement joins TRBV2 to TRBJ1-5, with D perhaps TRBD1 (6 bases). This CDR3 region has 14 residues. The germline gives CDR1 SNHLY, CDR2 FYNNEI. V was trimmed by 4 bases and J by 4 bases, leaving 11 bases between them. The CDR3 coding sequence is TGTGCCAGCAGTGGGGACACAAAGAATCAGCCCCAGCATTTT. Its translation: CASSGDTKNQPQHF.

The V gene is TRBV6-1, the J gene TRBJ1-5, with a weak D call TRBD1 (6 bases). CDR3 length: 15 amino acids. V was clipped by 6 bases and J by 0 bases, with 12 bases between them. Looked up from germline, CDR1 is MNHNS and CDR2 is SASEGT. CDR3 nucleotide sequence: TGTGCCAGCAGCAATGGGGGGGCTAGCAATCAGCCCCAGCATTTT. It encodes CASSNGGASNQPQHF.

This clone has just a few counts. V is TRBV5-6 and J is TRBJ2-2, with no clear D. Germline V lookup: CDR1 SGHDT, CDR2 YYEEEE. The CDR3 is 15 residues long. V was clipped by 1 base and J by 3 bases, with 10 bases between them. As DNA, the CDR3 is TGTGCCAGCAGCTTGCTCGGTTCCGACACCGGGGAGCTGTTTTTT. Its protein product is CASSLLGSDTGELFF. The full variable domain, its missing parts supplied by reference TRBV5-6 and TRBJ2-2, is DAGVTQSPTHLIKTRGQQVTLRCSPKSGHDTVSWYQQALGQGPQFIFQYYEEEERQRGNFPDRFSGHQFPNYSSELNVNALLLGDSALYLCASSLLGSDTGELFFGEGSRLTVL.

CDR3: CASIPQGSFYEQYF. CDR3 coding DNA: TGTGCCAGCATTCCACAGGGGTCTTTCTACGAGCAGTACTTC. The chain has TRBV6-1 and TRBJ2-7; 7 bases fit TRBD1. The CDR3 extends over 14 amino acids. The junction had 9 bases not matched to a gene; V was cut back by 7 bases and J by 3 bases. Germline V CDR1 and CDR2: MNHNS, SASEGT.

This clone was found a few times. V is TRBV11-1 and J is TRBJ2-7, with 7 bases aligning to TRBD1. CDR3 length: 15 amino acids. The J segment lost 3 bases and the V segment lost 4 bases, leaving 9 bases of the junction unmatched. Germline V lookup: CDR1 SGHAT, CDR2 FQDESV (reference sequence). The CDR3 sequence: CASSSLTGRGYEQYF. For the CDR3, the DNA is TGTGCCAGCAGCTCCCTGACAGGGCGAGGCTACGAGCAGTACTTC.

V gene TRBV29-1 combines with J gene TRBJ1-2; D might be TRBD1 (6 bases). The CDR3 spans 11 residues. V lost 7 bases, J lost 7 bases, and 13 bases lay in between. The germline V gene has CDR1 SQVTM and CDR2 ANQGSEA. The CDR3 loop reads CSANTGSGYTF. DNA for the CDR3: TGCAGCGCCAATACAGGGTCTGGCTACACCTTC.

The chain is built from TRBV5-6 and TRBJ1-2, with TRBD1 as a possible D gene (6 bases). Looked up from germline, CDR1 is SGHDT and CDR2 is YYEEEE. The V gene lost 4 bases and the J gene lost 2 bases, with 9 bases spanning the gap. CDR3 length: 13 residues. The CDR3 spells CASSEDRNYGYTF. In DNA form, the CDR3 reads TGTGCCAGCAGCGAGGACAGAAACTATGGCTACACCTTC.

The V and J genes are TRBV7-2 and TRBJ2-3, with TRBD2 identical over 11 bases. The V gene end was trimmed by 3 bases and the J gene end by 2 bases; junction bases not matched to a gene: 4. Germline lookup yields CDR1 SGHTA and CDR2 FQGNSA. This CDR3 contains 16 residues. The CDR3 sequence: CASSFGTSGYTDTQYF. CDR3 nucleotides: TGTGCCAGCAGCTTTGGGACTAGCGGTTACACAGATACGCAGTATTTT.

This clone turned up a few times. The gene calls are TRBV28 and TRBJ1-2; 10 bases match TRBD1. Unmatched junction bases numbered 11, after V lost 6 bases and J lost 4 bases. The germline V gene has CDR1 MDHEN and CDR2 SYDVKM. This CDR3 is 16 amino acids long. The CDR3 spells CASSVFRTGGSYGYTF. As DNA, the CDR3 is TGTGCCAGCAGCGTATTTCGGACAGGGGGGTCCTATGGCTACACCTTC.

The chain combines TRBV7-9 with TRBJ2-3; no clear D gene. Germline V lookup: CDR1 SEHNR, CDR2 FQNEAQ (reference sequence). This CDR3 comprises 14 residues. The V end was cut by 0 bases, the J end by 2 bases, with 6 bases between. The CDR3 bases are TGTGCCAGCAGCTTAGCCTACCTCACAGATACGCAGTATTTT. It yields the protein CASSLAYLTDTQYF.

The CDR3 DNA reads TGCGCCAGCAGCTTGGCAGGGGGGATCTCTGGGGCCAACGTCCTGACTTTC. Amino acid sequence: CASSLAGGISGANVLTF. The chain is built from TRBV5-1 and TRBJ2-6; weak D call: TRBD1 (7 bases). Germline V lookup: CDR1 SGHRS, CDR2 YFSETQ. Trimming pared 0 bases from V and 0 bases from J, leaving 10 bases between. CDR3 length equals 17 residues. Full variable domain (rest looked up from reference TRBV5-1 and TRBJ2-6): KAGVTQTPRYLIKTRGQQVTLSCSPISGHRSVSWYQQTPGQGLQFLFEYFSETQRNKGNFPGRFSGRQFSNSRSEMNVSTLELGDSALYLCASSLAGGISGANVLTFGAGSRLTVL.